The 31 T cell receptor beta chains reported below all come from one sample, sequenced in a study of blood T cells in healthy people across ages. Using a J-beta primer mix together with a sample-barcoded 5' primer, a second PCR was run for about 6 to 12 cycles. Each CDR3 protein is one row after TCRdb ran MiXCR on the 5' RACE reads. The sample yields over a million distinct CDR3 sequences, 45% seen once. The sample taken for sequencing was blood. The receptors originated from a woman aged 55-75 years in good health.

This clonotype has a handful of counts. The V call is TRBV30, the J call TRBJ2-7; D unresolved. CDR1 is GTSNPN and CDR2 is SVGIG in the germline V gene (reference sequence). This CDR3 contains 12 residues. Trimming took off 4 bases at V and 0 bases at J, with 7 bases between the two ends. The CDR3 nucleotides are TGTGCCTGGAAGGTCACCTCCTACGAGCAGTACTTC. Protein sequence: CAWKVTSYEQYF.

The table lists this clonotype with a count of one. The rearrangement joins TRBV20-1 to TRBJ1-1; TRBD1 is a possible D gene (5 bases). This CDR3 comprises 15 residues. Looked up from germline, CDR1 is DFQATT and CDR2 is SNEGSKA (reference sequence). The V gene lost 6 bases and the J gene lost 1 base, with 18 bases spanning the gap. This CDR3 reads CSANGGDSANTEAFF. In DNA form, the CDR3 reads TGCAGTGCCAATGGGGGGGATTCGGCGAACACTGAAGCTTTCTTT.

The table lists this clonotype with a few counts. V is TRBV27 and J is TRBJ2-1; maybe TRBD2 (7 bases). CDR1 and CDR2 from the germline V gene are MNHEY and SMNVEV (reference sequence). The CDR3 runs 15 residues. V was shortened by 6 bases and J by 3 bases, with 15 bases between the two germline ends. The DNA for the CDR3 is TGTGCCAGCAGCGGGGGCCTAGCGGACTACAATGAGCAGTTCTTC. Protein: CASSGGLADYNEQFF.

The rearrangement joins TRBV15 to TRBJ2-3; tentatively, D is TRBD2 (5 bases). This CDR3 comprises 16 residues. From germline, CDR1 is LNHNV and CDR2 YYDKDF (reference sequence). Trimming stripped 1 base from V and 1 base from J, with 12 bases between. The DNA of the CDR3 is TGTGCCACCAGCAGAGTGAGGGAGTCGGGCACAGATACGCAGTATTTT. Translating gives CATSRVRESGTDTQYF.

A few counts support this clonotype. The chain is built from TRBV7-9 and TRBJ1-1; the D gene is possibly TRBD1 (6 bases). The V end lost 5 bases, the J end lost 2 bases, and 12 bases lay between the germline ends. Germline V gene data show CDR1 as SEHNR and CDR2 as FQNEAQ (reference sequence). The CDR3 sequence is 14 residues long. This chain's CDR3 is CASSQGQLNTEAFF. The CDR3 DNA sequence: TGTGCCAGCAGCCAAGGACAGTTAAACACTGAAGCTTTCTTT. The full variable domain, completed using reference TRBV7-9 and TRBJ1-1, is DTGVSQNPRHKITKRGQNVTFRCDPISEHNRLYWYRQTLGQGPEFLTYFQNEAQLEKSRLLSDRFSAERPKGSFSTLEIQRTEQGDSAMYLCASSQGQLNTEAFFGQGTRLTVV.

This clonotype was counted a few times. The genes are TRBV4-2 and TRBJ2-3; TRBD2 matches 11 bases. The CDR3 extends over 17 amino acids. Germline CDR1 and CDR2: LGHNA and YNFKEQ. Unmatched junction bases numbered 6, after V lost 0 bases and J lost 4 bases. The CDR3 nucleotides are TGTGCCAGCAGCCAAGATCCGACTAGCGGGATTGCAGATACGCAGTATTTT. It encodes CASSQDPTSGIADTQYF.

This clonotype was observed at least ten times. This chain uses TRBV9 with TRBJ2-1; 7 bases agree with TRBD2. This CDR3 contains 14 residues. V lost 3 bases, J lost 8 bases, and 8 bases stayed unmatched. Germline V gives CDR1 SGDLS, CDR2 YYNGEE. This CDR3 reads CASSAAGPRDEQFF. In DNA, the CDR3 is TGTGCCAGCAGCGCAGCGGGGCCTAGGGATGAGCAGTTCTTC. The full variable domain, completed using reference TRBV9 and TRBJ2-1, is DSGVTQTPKHLITATGQRVTLRCSPRSGDLSVYWYQQSLDQGLQFLIQYYNGEERAKGNILERFSAQQFPDLHSELNLSSLELGDSALYFCASSAAGPRDEQFFGPGTRLTVL.

This clonotype was seen a handful of times. This rearrangement joins TRBV10-3 to TRBJ2-1; possibly TRBD1 for D (6 bases). The CDR3 is 14 residues long. CDR1 is ENHRY, CDR2 SYGVKD, per germline. The ends were cut back, 10 bases at V and 3 bases at J, with 16 bases in the middle. CDR3 sequence reads: CATGTPGDYNEQFF. As DNA, the CDR3 is TGTGCCACCGGGACACCTGGCGACTACAATGAGCAGTTCTTC.

V usage is TRBV6-2 or TRBV6-3 and J usage is TRBJ2-1; weak D call: TRBD1 (5 bases). Trimming cost V 6 bases and J 14 bases, with 20 bases left between them. CDR3 length: 13 residues. Germline V gene lookup returns CDR1 MNHEY and CDR2 SVGEGT. CDR3 DNA: TGTGCCAGCAGGACCTACAGGAGTCCGGAAGAGTTCTTC. Its protein is CASRTYRSPEEFF.

The chain recombines TRBV2 with TRBJ2-1, with D possibly matching TRBD1 (5 bases). With 3 bases removed from V and 7 bases from J, the gap between germline ends came to 16 bases. The CDR3 runs to 15 residues. Germline CDR1 reads SNHLY; CDR2 reads FYNNEI. The CDR3 loop reads CASSEGQVPSNEQFF. CDR3 bases: TGTGCCAGCAGTGAGGGGCAGGTGCCTTCTAATGAGCAGTTCTTC.

This clonotype was detected only a few times. The chain employs TRBV25-1 and TRBJ1-5; D might be TRBD1 (5 bases). The CDR3 is 14 amino acids. V was pared by 3 bases and J by 5 bases, with 11 bases between. CDR1 and CDR2 (germline): MGHDK, SYGVNS. In DNA, the CDR3 is TGTGCCAGCAGTGAGGCGGACACTTATCAGCCCCAGCATTTT. Amino acids: CASSEADTYQPQHF.

The gene calls are TRBV12-3 or TRBV12-4 and TRBJ2-5; 8 bases agree with TRBD2. CDR3 length: 16 residues. J lost 9 bases, V lost 1 base, and 13 bases had no gene match. Here the CDR3 reads CASSLGASGYLRAQYF. DNA of the CDR3: TGTGCCAGCAGTTTAGGGGCTAGCGGGTACCTAAGGGCCCAGTACTTC.

The gene calls are TRBV6-1 and TRBJ2-4; the match to TRBD1 covers 9 bases. J gave up 5 bases and V 8 bases, and 4 bases lay outside the gene matches. CDR3 length: 13 amino acids. The germline CDR1 and CDR2 sequences are MNHNS and SASEGT. In DNA form, the CDR3 reads TGTGCCAGCGCCCGGGACAGGGAAAACATTCAGTACTTC. Translating it yields CASARDRENIQYF.

V and J are TRBV10-3 and TRBJ1-2, with 8 bases lining up with TRBD1. This CDR3 has 11 amino acids. Per the germline V gene, CDR1 is ENHRY and CDR2 is SYGVKD. With V trimmed by 8 bases and J by 8 bases, 4 bases remained unmatched. As DNA, the CDR3 is TGTGCCATCTGGGGACAGGTGGGCTACACCTTC. It encodes CAIWGQVGYTF.

The V gene is TRBV20-1, the J gene TRBJ2-7; TRBD1 agrees at 7 bases. From germline, CDR1 is DFQATT and CDR2 SNEGSKA (reference sequence). This CDR3 is 14 amino acids long. Trimming took 0 bases from V and 3 from J; bases not matched to a gene: 5. Here the CDR3 reads CSARDEDRDYEQYF. In DNA, the CDR3 is TGCAGTGCTAGAGATGAAGACAGGGACTACGAGCAGTACTTC.

The chain carries TRBV11-2 and TRBJ2-7, with 7 bases aligning to TRBD2. With V trimmed by 1 base and J by 2 bases, 8 bases remained unmatched. Germline lookup yields CDR1 SGHAT and CDR2 FQNNGV. The CDR3 spans 16 residues. CDR3 bases: TGTGCCAGCAGCTTAGTGGCTGGCGGGAGTACCTACGAGCAGTACTTC. It yields the protein CASSLVAGGSTYEQYF.

This clonotype came up a few times. The chain carries TRBV20-1 and TRBJ2-3; TRBD2 matches at 10 bases. V was pared by 3 bases and J by 4 bases, with 7 bases of the junction left unmatched. Germline V CDR1 and CDR2: DFQATT, SNEGSKA (reference sequence). This CDR3 is 15 amino acids long. The CDR3 loop reads CSASLLAGVADTQYF. The CDR3 DNA reads TGCAGTGCTAGTCTCCTAGCGGGAGTGGCAGATACGCAGTATTTT.

V gene TRBV15 combines with J gene TRBJ2-1; 8 nucleotides agree with TRBD2. Germline-derived CDR1 and CDR2 are LNHNV and YYDKDF (reference sequence). Germline trimming cut 3 bases from V and 14 bases from J; bases unmatched to any gene: 6. This CDR3 region has 12 residues. Here the CDR3 DNA reads TGTGCCACCAGCAGGGAACACGGGAGGGAGTTCTTC. It is translated as CATSREHGREFF.

The chain recombines TRBV27 with TRBJ1-5; 8 nucleotides align to TRBD1. The germline V gene has CDR1 MNHEY and CDR2 SMNVEV (reference sequence). J lost 6 bases, V lost 6 bases, and 4 bases had no gene match. This CDR3 spans 13 amino acids. In DNA form, the CDR3 reads TGTGCCAGCAGACAGGGGGTCACTCAGCCCCAGCATTTT. The encoded protein is CASRQGVTQPQHF.

The rearrangement links TRBV3-1 to TRBJ1-1; D not certain. The CDR3 has 12 amino acids. The germline CDR1 and CDR2 sequences are LGHDT and YNNKEL (reference sequence). The ends were cut back, 3 bases at V and 7 bases at J, with 9 bases in the middle. CDR3 protein: CASSHLDGEAFF. DNA of the CDR3: TGTGCCAGCAGCCACCTGGACGGTGAAGCTTTCTTT.

This chain links TRBV29-1 with TRBJ2-1; 9 positions match TRBD2. The CDR3 contains 12 residues. Germline lookup yields CDR1 SQVTM and CDR2 ANQGSEA. J lost 7 bases, V lost 7 bases, and 5 bases had no gene match. The CDR3 loop is CSAAGGLNEQFF. The CDR3 nucleotides read TGCAGCGCCGCGGGAGGGCTTAATGAGCAGTTCTTC.

The chain couples TRBV6-2 or TRBV6-3 to TRBJ2-5; TRBD1 or TRBD2 may be the D gene (6 bases each). Trimming removed 4 bases from V and 5 bases from J, with 14 bases in between. The CDR3 extends over 14 amino acids. The V gene's germline CDR1 is MNHEY and CDR2 SVGEGT. DNA of the CDR3: TGTGCCAGCAGTTCCCGACTAGGGGGGGAGACCCAGTACTTC. It encodes CASSSRLGGETQYF.

The CDR3: CASSLDKGHEQYF. The CDR3 DNA reads TGTGCCAGCAGTTTAGATAAGGGCCACGAGCAGTACTTC. The V and J genes are TRBV12-3 or TRBV12-4 and TRBJ2-7; no definite D call. V lost 1 base and J 5 bases, leaving 9 bases between the germline ends. This CDR3 has 13 residues.

This rearrangement joins TRBV10-3 to TRBJ1-2, with D possibly matching TRBD1 (5 bases). The germline V and J ends were trimmed by 6 bases and 4 bases, with 9 bases remaining between them. CDR1 and CDR2 from the germline V gene are ENHRY and SYGVKD. This CDR3 is built from 12 residues. The CDR3 spells CAISAGFYGYTF. The DNA of the CDR3 is TGTGCCATCAGCGCAGGGTTCTATGGCTACACCTTC.

The V gene is TRBV7-9, the J gene TRBJ2-5; D is uncertain. With 4 bases removed from V and 9 bases from J, the gap between germline ends came to 12 bases. The CDR3 runs to 12 residues. Germline V CDR1 and CDR2: SEHNR, FQNEAQ (reference sequence). The CDR3 bases are TGTGCCAGCAGCTCTGATACGAATGCCCAGTACTTC. This encodes CASSSDTNAQYF.

The genes are TRBV5-1 and TRBJ2-5; D possibly corresponds to TRBD1 (5 bases). The V end was cut by 8 bases, the J end by 11 bases, with 22 bases between. This CDR3 spans 13 amino acids. In germline, CDR1 is SGHRS, CDR2 YFSETQ. The CDR3 spells CASSEPGRLEQYF. CDR3 sequence (DNA): TGCGCCAGTAGTGAACCAGGGCGGCTTGAGCAGTACTTC.

This clonotype came up many times. This may come from a read error, since a much larger clone is one base off. This chain links TRBV5-1 with TRBJ2-1; 10 positions agree with TRBD2. The J call is doubtful: the DNA matches TRBJ2-7 better. Germline lookup yields CDR1 SGHRS and CDR2 YFSETQ. This CDR3 is 17 amino acids long. CDR3 amino acids: CASSRSGTSDFYNEQYF. CDR3 bases: TGCGCCAGCAGCCGCTCCGGGACTAGCGATTTCTACAATGAGCAGTACTTC.

This clonotype came up once. V usage is TRBV12-3 or TRBV12-4 and J usage is TRBJ1-4, with D perhaps matching TRBD1 (5 bases). V shed 3 bases and J shed 8 bases, with 10 bases lying between them. The CDR3 consists of 13 residues. The CDR3 DNA is TGTGCCAGCAGTTTGGGCAGGGAAGAAAAACTGTTTTTT. It encodes CASSLGREEKLFF.

This clonotype was seen just once. This chain connects TRBV20-1 to TRBJ2-1, with TRBD2 matching over 11 bases. The CDR3 totals 15 residues. Germline CDR1 DFQATT, CDR2 SNEGSKA (reference sequence). Trimming cost V 6 bases and J 7 bases; bases outside gene matches: 11. The CDR3 nucleotides are TGCAGTGCCGCCCCTAGCGGGAGGACGAGGAATGAGCAGTTCTTC. Translated, it gives CSAAPSGRTRNEQFF.

With regard to this clonotype: This clone may be a read error of a much larger clone one base away. The rearrangement uses TRBV20-1 and TRBJ2-3; TRBD2 might be the D (6 bases). V was clipped by 5 bases and J by 8 bases, with 20 bases between them. Germline loops: CDR1 DFQATT, CDR2 SNEGSKA (reference sequence). The CDR3 totals 14 residues. For the CDR3, the DNA is TGCAGTGCTCGAGTGGGGGGAGTGGTAGCTACGCAGTATTTT. Amino acids: CSARVGGVVATQYF.

This chain joins TRBV9 and TRBJ1-5; D call uncertain. V lost 0 bases, J lost 7 bases, and 8 bases lay in between. CDR3 length: 13 residues. CDR1 is SGDLS, CDR2 YYNGEE, per germline. The CDR3 nucleotides read TGTGCCAGCAGCGTAGAAGGGAAGCAGCCCCAGCATTTT. It yields the protein CASSVEGKQPQHF.